The rows below give T cell receptor beta chains drawn from one sample of a study of cytomegalovirus exposure and HLA in healthy donors. Some clones are missing from TCRdb's copy, which holds only in-frame ones; the method was immunoSEQ multiplex PCR. The top ten clones hold less than 0.4% of a sample with about 180,000 clones, roughly 84% of them seen once. Material: PBMCs. These receptors came from a boy under 10 years old in good health and CMV-seronegative. Each CDR3 is given with its conserved first and last residue. D genes are given only for firm matches. Where a row states a size, it is once, few, many or the class of an expanded clone; other rows omit it.

d_gene | j_gene | v_gene | abundance | CDR3aa | CDR3nt
TRBD1 | TRBJ2-7 | TRBV19 | once | CASSGTGGPFEQYF | TGTGCCAGTAGTGGGACAGGGGGCCCCTTCGAGCAGTACTTC
. | TRBJ2-1 | TRBV4-1 | . | CASSTVGEQFF | TGCGCCAGCAGCACTGTCGGGGAGCAGTTCTTC
. | TRBJ1-5 | TRBV19 | few | CASSIKDIANQPQHF | TGTGCCAGTAGTATAAAGGACATAGCTAATCAGCCCCAGCATTTT
TRBD2 | TRBJ2-5 | TRBV7-9 | . | CASSPYGREWKTQYF | TGTGCCAGCAGCCCGTACGGGCGGGAGTGGAAGACCCAGTACTTC
. | TRBJ2-1 | TRBV6-5 | . | CASSRGDEQFF | TGTGCCAGCAGTCGTGGAGATGAGCAGTTCTTC
. | TRBJ1-1 | TRBV20-1 | . | CSARGTEAFF | TGCAGTGCCAGGGGCACTGAAGCTTTCTTT
TRBD1 | TRBJ2-5 | TRBV19 | . | CASSVYRDSQETQYF | TGTGCCAGTAGTGTCTACCGGGACAGCCAAGAGACCCAGTACTTC
TRBD2 | TRBJ2-3 | TRBV6-5 | . | CASSSTSWGADTQYF | TGTGCCAGCAGTTCGACTAGCTGGGGGGCAGATACGCAGTATTTT
TRBD1 | TRBJ1-5 | TRBV27 | . | CASSLFKGTGGESQPQHF | TGTGCCAGCAGTTTATTTAAGGGAACAGGGGGCGAATCACAACCCCAGCATTTT
. | TRBJ2-1 | TRBV2 | . | CASSGLGPYYNEQFF | TGTGCCAGCAGTGGGTTGGGGCCCTACTACAATGAGCAGTTCTTC
. | TRBJ2-3 | TRBV2 | . | CASSEAPTWAGPPKDTQYF | TGTGCCAGCAGTGAAGCGCCCACCTGGGCAGGGCCCCCGAAAGATACGCAGTATTTT
TRBD2 | TRBJ2-6 | TRBV7-7 | . | CASSGGLAGGGGANVLTF | TGTGCCAGCAGCGGGGGACTAGCGGGAGGGGGTGGGGCCAACGTCCTGACTTTC
. | TRBJ1-3 | TRBV5-6 | . | CASSLPAGNTIYF | TGTGCCAGCAGCTTGCCGGCTGGAAACACCATATATTTT
TRBD1 | TRBJ1-4 | TRBV19 | few | CASRQGGSGEKLFF | TGTGCCAGCCGCCAGGGGGGTTCCGGTGAAAAACTGTTTTTT
. | TRBJ1-3 | TRBV10-3 | . | CAISESGGSGNTIYF | TGTGCCATCAGTGAGTCTGGGGGGTCTGGAAACACCATATATTTT
TRBD1 | TRBJ1-1 | TRBV5-1 | . | CASSLGQGGLGEAFF | TGCGCCAGCAGCTTGGGACAGGGGGGTCTCGGCGAAGCTTTCTTT
TRBD1 | TRBJ2-5 | TRBV10-1 | . | CASSELRGTGLKTQYF | TGCGCCAGCAGTGAGTTGAGAGGGACAGGGTTGAAGACCCAGTACTTC
. | TRBJ1-2 | TRBV6-6 | . | CASSNGGGRSGYTF | TGTGCCAGCAGTAACGGGGGAGGCAGAAGTGGCTACACCTTC
. | TRBJ1-4 | TRBV28 | . | CASSWGLNNEKLFF | TGTGCCAGCAGTTGGGGACTGAATAATGAAAAACTGTTTTTT
. | TRBJ2-1 | TRBV5-8 | . | CASSLAGGEQFF | TGTGCCAGCAGCTTGGCCGGAGGCGAGCAGTTCTTC
. | TRBJ1-2 | TRBV5-1 | . | CASSLLTGNYGYTF | TGCGCCAGCAGCTTGTTGACGGGAAACTATGGCTACACCTTC
TRBD2 | TRBJ2-1 | TRBV7-9 | . | CASSLRTSGEQFF | TGTGCCAGCAGCTTACGGACTAGCGGCGAGCAGTTCTTC
TRBD1 | TRBJ1-3 | TRBV11-2 | once | CASSLRGRIGNTIYF | TGTGCCAGCAGCCTTAGGGGGCGGATCGGAAACACCATATATTTT
TRBD2 | TRBJ2-1 | TRBV6-5 | . | CASSYSRTRWDEQFF | TGTGCCAGCAGTTACTCCAGGACTAGGTGGGATGAGCAGTTCTTC
. | TRBJ1-5 | TRBV7-8 | . | CASSQRRGGSNQPQHF | TGTGCCAGCAGCCAACGTCGAGGGGGTAGCAATCAGCCCCAGCATTTT